What follows are 20 T cell receptor beta chains derived from one specimen sequenced in a study of blood T cell repertoires in COVID-19. Assay used: immunoSEQ multiplex PCR; TCRdb lists only in-frame clones, some missing. Among some 100,000 clones listed, just over 85% were seen once. Sequenced input: PBMCs or T cells enriched from blood (not recorded which). These receptor sequences come from a woman in her forties or fifties who had recovered from COVID-19.

V usage is TRBV28 and J usage is TRBJ2-6; possibly TRBD1 for D (6 bases). The CDR3 length is 15 residues. The V end was cut by 6 bases, the J end by 2 bases, with 11 bases between. Germline values: CDR1 MDHEN, CDR2 SYDVKM. The CDR3 coding sequence is TGTGCCAGCAGATCAGGGGTACCTGGGGCCAACGTCCTGACTTTC. The encoded protein is CASRSGVPGANVLTF.

V usage is TRBV14 and J usage is TRBJ2-1; 10 bases align to TRBD2. The V segment lost 0 bases and the J segment 9 bases; nucleotides outside the gene matches: 8. Germline-derived CDR1 and CDR2 are SGHDN and FVKESK. The CDR3 is 16 residues long. The CDR3 region is CASSQDPSGRVSEQFF. CDR3 nucleotide sequence: TGTGCCAGCAGCCAAGATCCTAGCGGGAGAGTGAGTGAGCAGTTCTTC.

This chain joins TRBV9 and TRBJ2-3; 8 nucleotides match TRBD2. V was pared by 5 bases and J by 4 bases, with 6 bases of the junction left unmatched. This CDR3 has 14 amino acids. Per germline, CDR1 SGDLS and CDR2 YYNGEE. CDR3 bases: TGTGCCAGCAGTGCTATGACTAGCGCAGATACGCAGTATTTT. Translating it yields CASSAMTSADTQYF.

V usage is TRBV24-1 and J usage is TRBJ2-3, with 8 bases aligning to TRBD1. This CDR3 contains 16 residues. The V segment lost 1 base and the J segment 2 bases; nucleotides outside the gene matches: 4. From germline, CDR1 is KGHDR and CDR2 SFDVKD. CDR3 region: CATSDFGDRSTDTQYF. CDR3 nucleotides: TGTGCCACCAGTGATTTTGGGGACAGGTCCACAGATACGCAGTATTTT.

The chain recombines TRBV5-1 with TRBJ1-1; D possibly corresponds to TRBD1 (5 bases). Germline V gene data show CDR1 as SGHRS and CDR2 as YFSETQ. With 5 bases removed from V and 5 bases from J, the gap between germline ends came to 16 bases. This CDR3 has 14 residues. CDR3 DNA: TGCGCCAGCAGTCCCACGTTGGGGGGAACTGAAGCTTTCTTT. Amino acids: CASSPTLGGTEAFF.

This clone occurred once. V is TRBV30 and J is TRBJ2-2, with a weak D call TRBD1 (5 bases). Germline V gene data show CDR1 as GTSNPN and CDR2 as SVGIG (reference sequence). V was shortened by 0 bases and J by 7 bases, with 9 bases between the two germline ends. This CDR3 comprises 13 residues. In DNA, the CDR3 is TGTGCCTGGAGTGTACAGGAAGGCGGGGAGCTGTTTTTT. Translated, it gives CAWSVQEGGELFF.

The CDR3 DNA reads as TGTGCCAGCAGTTGGGCCCCTCGGTACGAGCAGTACTTC. Translating gives CASSWAPRYEQYF. The J gene is TRBJ2-7, the V gene TRBV27; D is ambiguous. Per germline, CDR1 MNHEY and CDR2 SMNVEV (reference sequence). The CDR3 sequence is 13 residues long. V was clipped by 4 bases and J by 4 bases, with 11 bases between them.

This clone was counted once. V usage is TRBV6-5 and J usage is TRBJ2-1; tentatively, D is TRBD1 (6 bases). Trimming took 7 bases from V and 4 from J, leaving 14 bases between them. This CDR3 comprises 14 residues. Germline V gene sequence: CDR1 MNHEY, CDR2 SVGAGI. The CDR3 spells CASTKQGLYNEQFF. The CDR3 DNA reads TGTGCCAGCACAAAACAGGGTTTGTACAATGAGCAGTTCTTC.

The gene calls are TRBV7-9 and TRBJ2-3; D is uncertain. The CDR3 length is 12 residues. V was pared by 5 bases and J by 2 bases, with 5 bases between. The germline gives CDR1 SEHNR, CDR2 FQNEAQ (reference sequence). The CDR3 region has the DNA TGTGCCAGCAGCCCCTTCACAGATACGCAGTATTTT. Protein: CASSPFTDTQYF.

V usage is TRBV14 and J usage is TRBJ1-2, with TRBD1 matching over 8 bases. Germline V gene sequence: CDR1 SGHDN, CDR2 FVKESK. There are 16 residues in the CDR3. V dropped 5 bases and J dropped 2; count of bases not matched to a gene: 10. The CDR3 nucleotides are TGTGCCAGCAGCGGAACCGGGACAGGTTTGAACTATGGCTACACCTTC. It specifies CASSGTGTGLNYGYTF.

This chain connects TRBV12-3 or TRBV12-4 to TRBJ1-5, with no clear D. The CDR3 is 13 residues long. Trimming stripped 5 bases from V and 10 bases from J, with 15 bases between. Written as DNA, the CDR3 is TGTGCCAGCAGTCCCAACGACCCTAGCCCCCAGCATTTT. Protein product: CASSPNDPSPQHF.

V is TRBV24-1 and J is TRBJ1-1; a weak D match, TRBD1 (5 bases). This CDR3 contains 13 residues. Germline V lookup: CDR1 KGHDR, CDR2 SFDVKD. V was trimmed by 9 bases and J by 4 bases, leaving 14 bases between them. CDR3 in amino acids: CATAGGDATEAFF. The CDR3 nucleotides are TGTGCCACCGCCGGCGGGGACGCCACTGAAGCTTTCTTT.

This clone was observed a handful of times. The chain employs TRBV6-4 and TRBJ2-3; D remains unclear. This CDR3 contains 14 residues. With 0 bases removed from V and 0 bases from J, the gap between germline ends came to 4 bases. Per germline, CDR1 MRHNA and CDR2 SNTAGT. The CDR3 nucleotides read TGTGCCAGCAGTGACTCGGCTAGCACAGATACGCAGTATTTT. As protein: CASSDSASTDTQYF.

The V and J genes are TRBV28 and TRBJ1-6; TRBD1 is a possible D gene (5 bases). The CDR3 has 17 residues. The germline CDR1 and CDR2 sequences are MDHEN and SYDVKM. Trimming cost V 3 bases and J 4 bases, with 16 bases left between them. The CDR3 region is CASSFSTALGYNSPLHF. In DNA form, the CDR3 reads TGTGCCAGCAGTTTCTCGACAGCCTTGGGGTATAATTCACCCCTCCACTTT.

The rearrangement joins TRBV5-4 to TRBJ1-2; TRBD1 agrees at 12 bases. The CDR3 runs 16 residues. The J segment lost 6 bases and the V segment lost 1 base, leaving 7 bases of the junction unmatched. The germline V gene encodes CDR1 SGHNT and CDR2 YYREEE (reference sequence). The chain's CDR3 is CASSLSWDRGRDGYTF. CDR3 sequence (DNA): TGTGCCAGCAGCTTGAGTTGGGACAGGGGGCGGGATGGCTACACCTTC.

The V and J genes are TRBV3-1 (or the pseudogene TRBV3-2) and TRBJ2-2; D might be TRBD1 (5 bases). The CDR3 contains 16 residues. Germline lookup yields CDR1 LGHDT and CDR2 YNNKEL (reference sequence). Trimming removed 1 base from V and 1 base from J, with 10 bases in between. The CDR3 DNA reads as TGTGCCAGCAGCCAAGTTAGGGGATGGAACACCGGGGAGCTGTTTTTT. This encodes CASSQVRGWNTGELFF.

The chain employs TRBV7-2 and TRBJ1-5, with a weak D call TRBD1 (6 bases). Trimming pared 1 base from V and 5 bases from J, leaving 15 bases between. In germline, CDR1 is SGHTA, CDR2 FQGNSA. CDR3 length equals 16 residues. CDR3 protein: CASSLGGGDTHQPQHF. The DNA of the CDR3 is TGTGCCAGCAGCTTAGGGGGTGGGGACACTCATCAGCCCCAGCATTTT.

This chain links TRBV4-1 with TRBJ2-7; TRBD1 agrees at 9 bases. Germline CDR1 MGHRA, CDR2 YSYEKL. Germline trimming cut 5 bases from V and 4 bases from J; bases unmatched to any gene: 9. This CDR3 comprises 15 residues. The CDR3 DNA sequence: TGCGCCAGCAGCGAGGCCGGGACAGGGATTTACGAGCAGTACTTC. This codes for CASSEAGTGIYEQYF.

A few counts support this clone. CDR3 nucleotide sequence: TGTGCCAGTAGTCCTTGGGACAGGGGGATGGCTGAAGCTTTCTTT. Its translation is CASSPWDRGMAEAFF. The V call is TRBV19, the J call TRBJ1-1; 11 positions agree with TRBD1. V gave up 5 bases and J gave up 6 bases; unmatched junction bases: 8. The germline V gene has CDR1 LNHDA and CDR2 SQIVND (reference sequence). The CDR3 sequence is 15 residues long.

J is TRBJ1-2 and V is TRBV27; 9 positions agree with TRBD1. From germline, CDR1 is MNHEY and CDR2 SMNVEV (reference sequence). The V and J ends lost 4 bases and 8 bases, in that order; junction bases with no gene match: 5. This CDR3 is built from 13 residues. CDR3 region: CASSSGQGGGYTF. The CDR3 nucleotides are TGTGCCAGCAGTTCGGGACAGGGTGGCGGCTACACCTTC.